What follows is one T cell receptor (beta chain) and its context. Its target is not known. Each donor's status was that of a healthy bone marrow donor. These data come from a study of cytomegalovirus exposure and HLA in healthy donors. Whole-study findings and limits: Later genetic work tied a missense DCLRE1C variant to beta-chain V and J trimming. Accurate prediction of most subjects' HLA-A and HLA-B alleles from TCR beta sequences was reported. The listing of 150 or so TCR beta chains classed them as cytomegalovirus-associated.

A multiplex PCR was run with 60 Vbeta primers and 13 Jbeta primers. Assay: immunoSEQ multiplex PCR; the TCRdb copy retains only in-frame clones and omits some. The data hold about 150,000 clones, with 65% to 90% observed a single time. The V and J ends lost 5 bases and 8 bases, in that order; junction bases with no gene match: 17. CDR1 and CDR2 from the germline V gene are SGHAT and FQNNGV. This CDR3 comprises 18 residues. Sequenced sample: PBMCs. This receptor was obtained from a woman aged 50 to 60 in good health and CMV-seropositive. The chain joins TRBV11-2 to TRBJ2-3, with 12 bases matching TRBD2. The CDR3 spells CASSPRLAGAPSVGTQYF. The DNA of the CDR3 is TGTGCCAGCAGCCCCCGACTAGCGGGGGCCCCCTCGGTGGGTACGCAGTATTTT.